The 11 T cell receptor beta chains below come from one sample, sequenced in a study of OX40 agonist ivuxolimab in advanced cancers. Libraries were prepared by immunoSEQ multiplex PCR; TCRdb keeps only in-frame clonotypes and omits some of them. The sample consists of 100,000 to 150,000 clones, around 93% of them appearing once. Sequenced material: CD4+ or CD8+ T cells sorted from blood, taken in a trial of the OX40 agonist ivuxolimab. All receptors come from an adult with an advanced solid tumor such as melanoma, head and neck, liver or kidney cancer.

The chain employs TRBV7-2 and TRBJ2-5, with a possible D match to TRBD1 (6 bases). The ends were cut back, 1 base at V and 2 bases at J, with 11 bases in the middle. CDR1 is SGHTA and CDR2 is FQGNSA in the germline V gene. The CDR3 covers 15 residues. The chain's CDR3 is CASSLVWGPQETQYF. As DNA, the CDR3 is TGTGCCAGCAGCTTAGTCTGGGGGCCTCAAGAGACCCAGTACTTC. Looking up the rest from reference TRBV7-2 and TRBJ2-5 gives the full variable domain: GAGVSQSPSNKVTEKGKDVELRCDPISGHTALYWYRQSLGQGLEFLIYFQGNSAPDKSGLPSDRFSAERTGGSVSTLTIQRTQQEDSAVYLCASSLVWGPQETQYFGPGTRLLVL.

V and J are TRBV7-2 and TRBJ2-3; D is perhaps TRBD2 (6 bases). The germline V gene encodes CDR1 SGHTA and CDR2 FQGNSA. CDR3 length: 16 amino acids. V lost 5 bases and J lost 6, with 21 bases in between. CDR3 nucleotides: TGTGCCAGCAGCACTCAACCGGCGGGATTGACGGATACGCAGTATTTT. It encodes CASSTQPAGLTDTQYF.

The chain links TRBV9 to TRBJ2-7; weak D call: TRBD2 (5 bases). This CDR3 is built from 13 residues. Germline V lookup: CDR1 SGDLS, CDR2 YYNGEE. The V gene lost 2 bases and the J gene lost 3 bases, with 9 bases spanning the gap. CDR3 in amino acids: CASSVQADYEQYF. Written as DNA, the CDR3 is TGTGCCAGCAGCGTTCAAGCGGACTACGAGCAGTACTTC.

J is TRBJ2-7 and V is TRBV2, with 8 bases aligning to TRBD2. The germline gives CDR1 SNHLY, CDR2 FYNNEI. This CDR3 has 14 residues. V lost 6 bases to trimming and J lost 3 bases; unmatched junction nucleotides: 7. The CDR3, as DNA: TGTGCCAGCAGGCCTTACCTAGCGGGCTACGAGCAGTACTTC. Its protein is CASRPYLAGYEQYF.

This clone was detected only a few times. This chain links TRBV11-3 with TRBJ2-1; unclear D gene. This CDR3 is built from 12 residues. Germline CDR1 SGHNT, CDR2 YENEEA. V was trimmed by 1 base and J by 8 bases, leaving 6 bases between them. The DNA of the CDR3 is TGTGCCAGCAGCTTAGCCCCGCATGAGCAGTTCTTC. It encodes CASSLAPHEQFF.

V and J are TRBV7-8 and TRBJ1-1, with D possibly TRBD1 on 6 matching bases. The CDR3 is 14 residues long. Germline V gives CDR1 SGHVS, CDR2 FQNEAQ. V was shortened by 4 bases and J by 0 bases, with 9 bases between the two germline ends. This CDR3 is CASSSGQMNTEAFF. In nucleotides, the CDR3 is TGTGCCAGCAGCTCGGGACAAATGAACACTGAAGCTTTCTTT.

This clone was picked up a small number of times. The identical CDR3 is also encoded by other nucleotide sequences in the sample. This chain joins TRBV7-9 and TRBJ1-1; D remains unclear. V lost 3 bases, J lost 5 bases, and 4 bases lay in between. Germline V CDR1 and CDR2: SEHNR, FQNEAQ (reference sequence). The CDR3 has 11 amino acids. The CDR3 region is CASSLGTEAFF. CDR3 DNA sequence: TGTGCCAGCAGCTTGGGGACTGAAGCTTTCTTT.

V and J are TRBV6-5 and TRBJ1-6, with unresolved D. V lost 0 bases, J lost 6 bases, and 12 bases lay in between. The CDR3 length is 16 residues. CDR1 and CDR2 (germline): MNHEY, SVGAGI. The DNA of the CDR3 is TGTGCCAGCAGTTACTCGACTCAGATACTTAATTCACCCCTCCACTTT. Protein sequence: CASSYSTQILNSPLHF.

This clone has a handful of counts. Without the conserved terminal phenylalanine or tryptophan, this CDR3 likely stems from a read error. The limits of the CDR3 on the DNA are not certain, so only TCRdb's listed CDR3 is given. The rearrangement uses TRBV2 and TRBJ2-3; TRBD2 was called by the table and not checked on the DNA. Germline-derived CDR1 and CDR2 are SNHLY and FYNNEI. The CDR3 adds up to 11 amino acids, both ends counted. CDR3 amino acids: CASSRYEICDM.

This rearrangement joins TRBV28 to TRBJ2-6; 7 bases line up with TRBD1. The germline V gene encodes CDR1 MDHEN and CDR2 SYDVKM. The junction had 2 bases not matched to a gene; V was cut back by 6 bases and J by 0 bases. The CDR3 consists of 15 residues. CDR3 nucleotides: TGTGCCAGCAGCGGGACAGTCTCTGGGGCCAACGTCCTGACTTTC. Its protein product is CASSGTVSGANVLTF.

J is TRBJ2-1 and V is TRBV9, with D possibly being TRBD2 (6 bases). Germline V lookup: CDR1 SGDLS, CDR2 YYNGEE. Trimming removed 0 bases at V and 3 bases at J, with 10 bases between. The CDR3 has 15 amino acids. The CDR3 is CASSVVPGGYNEQFF. CDR3 nucleotide sequence: TGTGCCAGCAGCGTAGTACCCGGGGGCTACAATGAGCAGTTCTTC.